The rows below give T cell receptor beta chains drawn from one sample of a study of prognosis after radiotherapy for stage I lung cancer. TCRdb re-derived calls from the multiplex PCR reads in MiXCR, one entry per CDR3 protein. The repertoire holds around 14,000 distinct CDR3 sequences, with more than 35% as singletons. The sample here was PBMCs, taken before or after stereotactic body radiation therapy (not recorded which). These receptors originate from a donor over 45 with non-small cell lung cancer. CDR3s include the opening cysteine and the closing phenylalanine or tryptophan. D genes are given only for firm matches. Expanded clones are given a class, and other clones once, few, many or no size at all.

size	V	J	D	DNA	CDR3
-	TRBV5-6	TRBJ1-5	-	TGTGTCAGCAGCTTGGCCGGGGGGAAGCCCCAGCATTTT	CVSSLAGGKPQHF
many	TRBV19	TRBJ2-7	TRBD1	TGTGCCACTCAAATTTCCGGGACAGGCTCCTACGAGCAGTACTTC	CATQISGTGSYEQYF
many	TRBV4-2	TRBJ2-5	TRBD2	TGTGCCAGCAGCCCGGGACTAGCGGGGGGAAAGTACAAACTAAAAGACCAAGAGACCCAGTACTTC	CASSPGLAGGKYKLKDQETQYF
-	TRBV12-3/TRBV12-4	TRBJ1-2	TRBD1	TGTGCCAGCTACACCAGGGGGGGCGGAGAAAACTATGGCTACACCTTC	CASYTRGGGENYGYTF
-	TRBV28	TRBJ1-1	-	TGTGCCAGCCGTAACACGGGAGGGACTGAAGCTTTCTTT	CASRNTGGTEAFF
medium-sized	TRBV12-3/TRBV12-4	TRBJ2-7	TRBD1	TGTGCCAGCAGTTGGGACAGGGCCTCCGAGCAGTACTTC	CASSWDRASEQYF
many	TRBV6-1	TRBJ2-3	TRBD2	TGTGCCAGCACCGAGTGGCGGGGGGGCTTAGATACGCAGTATTTT	CASTEWRGGLDTQYF
medium-sized	TRBV11-2	TRBJ2-7	-	TGTGCCAGCAGCTTAGATAGGCATCCAAGCTCCTACGAGCAGTACTTC	CASSLDRHPSSYEQYF
-	TRBV28	TRBJ1-2	-	TGTGCCAGCAGTCCCGGGAATTCTAACTATGGCTACACCTTC	CASSPGNSNYGYTF
many	TRBV28	TRBJ1-2	-	TGTGCCAGCAGTTTAGGGCTGGATTGGACCCCCTGGGATGGCTACACCTTC	CASSLGLDWTPWDGYTF
many	TRBV29-1	TRBJ2-3	-	TGCAGCCGCGACGATACGCAGTATTTT	CSRDDTQYF
many	TRBV5-5	TRBJ2-7	-	TGTGCCAGCAGGGTTGGACAGCATTCCTACGAGCAGTACTTC	CASRVGQHSYEQYF
medium-sized	TRBV12-3/TRBV12-4	TRBJ2-1	TRBD1	TGTGCCAGCACCGAAGGGGGCACCTACAATGAGCAGTTCTTC	CASTEGGTYNEQFF
many	TRBV28	TRBJ2-3	TRBD1	TGTGCCAGCAGTTTACGGTTCGCAACCAGGGGGTCTAGCACAGATACGCAGTATTTT	CASSLRFATRGSSTDTQYF
many	TRBV2	TRBJ2-5	TRBD2	TGTGCCAGCAGTCGACTAGCGGGACCACGAGAGACCCAGTACTTC	CASSRLAGPRETQYF
-	TRBV27	TRBJ1-2	-	TGTGCCAGCAGTTTTGAAGGGAACTATGGCTACACCTTC	CASSFEGNYGYTF
-	TRBV12-3/TRBV12-4	TRBJ1-3	-	TGTGCCAGCAGTTTCATGGCTGGGAGAAACACCATATATTTT	CASSFMAGRNTIYF
many	TRBV9	TRBJ2-7	TRBD2	TGTGCCAGCAGCGCGGGGACTAGCGGGGGCGAGCAGTACTTC	CASSAGTSGGEQYF
many	TRBV11-2	TRBJ2-5	TRBD1	TGTGCCAGCAGCCTAGGGACAGACCTCCAAGAGACCCAGTACTTC	CASSLGTDLQETQYF
-	TRBV6-4	TRBJ2-1	TRBD2	TGTGCCAGCAGTAAGGGACTAGCGGGTGTATTAAATGAGCAGTTCTTC	CASSKGLAGVLNEQFF
medium-sized	TRBV6-1	TRBJ1-2	TRBD1	TGTGCCAGCAGCGCAGGTGGCAGGGGGAGCACTAACTATGGCTACACCTTC	CASSAGGRGSTNYGYTF
many	TRBV4-1	TRBJ2-7	-	TGCGCCAGCAGCCGGGGAGCTGGTCAGCAGTACTTC	CASSRGAGQQYF
-	TRBV19	TRBJ1-5	-	TGTGCCAGTAGTATTCCGGACACGTCCTCCAAATGGGGCAATGAGCCCCAGAATTTT	CASSIPDTSSKWGNEPQNF
-	TRBV6-2/TRBV6-3	TRBJ2-5	-	TGTGCCAACACCTACCTCTGGACACTGAGGGAGACCCAGTACTTC	CANTYLWTLRETQYF
-	TRBV19	TRBJ2-7	-	TGTGCCAGTAGTCAGGGGATAACCGAGCAGTACTTC	CASSQGITEQYF
medium-sized	TRBV5-1	TRBJ2-7	-	TGCGCCAGCAGCTTGGCCTCACAGATATACGAGCAGTACTTC	CASSLASQIYEQYF
many	TRBV7-9	TRBJ1-6	-	TGTGCGAGCAGTGACCAGGGTTGGAATTCACCCCTCCACTTT	CASSDQGWNSPLHF
-	TRBV9	TRBJ2-5	TRBD2	TGTGCCAGCAGCATAGGGACTAGAGGAAATCAAGAGAACCAGTACTTC	CASSIGTRGNQENQYF
many	TRBV28	TRBJ1-4	TRBD1	TGTGCCAGCAGGGACAGGGGGGCGTCCAATGAAAAACTGTTTTTT	CASRDRGASNEKLFF
many	TRBV5-1	TRBJ2-7	TRBD1	TGCGCCAGCAGTCCAAGACAGGGCCTCTCCTACGAGCAGTACTTC	CASSPRQGLSYEQYF
-	TRBV2	TRBJ2-1	TRBD2	TGTGGCAGCAGTGATAAGGTTTTGGCGGGGGGGTTTAATGAGCAGTTCTTC	CGSSDKVLAGGFNEQFF
many	TRBV18	TRBJ2-1	-	TGTGCCAGCTCATCGGGAAGGGGCAACAATGAGCAGTTCTTC	CASSSGRGNNEQFF
many	TRBV7-6	TRBJ1-4	TRBD1	TGTGCCAGCAGCCCTCGGGACAGGGCGATCAATGAAAAACTGTTTTTT	CASSPRDRAINEKLFF
many	TRBV2	TRBJ1-5	-	TGTGCCAGCAGAGCCAGGGGATGGGGCAATCAGCCCCAGCATTTT	CASRARGWGNQPQHF
many	TRBV19	TRBJ2-3	-	TGTGCCAGTAGTGAGGGATCCACAGATACGCAGTATTTT	CASSEGSTDTQYF
many	TRBV7-8	TRBJ2-7	TRBD2	TGTGCCAGCTCCCGACTAGCGGGTTCAACCTACGAGCAGTACTTC	CASSRLAGSTYEQYF
medium-sized	TRBV6-1	TRBJ2-1	TRBD2	TGTGCCAGCAGTGAAGCTAGCGGGGGGGCCAATGAGCAGTTCTTC	CASSEASGGANEQFF
many	TRBV20-1	TRBJ1-5	-	TGCAGTGCTAGAGACACCGGGGGGCTCGGTCAGCCCCAGCATTTT	CSARDTGGLGQPQHF
many	TRBV6-1	TRBJ2-3	-	TGTGCCACCCTCCCAGGGTTCGGTGGCACAGATACGCAGTATTTT	CATLPGFGGTDTQYF
-	TRBV28	TRBJ1-2	-	TGTGCCAGCAGTTTCTTGTCCCACAAGAACTATGGCTACACCTTC	CASSFLSHKNYGYTF
medium-sized	TRBV7-3	TRBJ2-1	TRBD2	TGTGCCAGCAGCTTAAATCCCTTTAGCGGGAGGGCCGGCTCCTACAATGAGCAGTTCTTC	CASSLNPFSGRAGSYNEQFF
many	TRBV10-3	TRBJ2-5	-	TGTGCCATCAGTGACTCTGGGGACCAAGAGACCCAGTACTTC	CAISDSGDQETQYF
few	TRBV2	TRBJ2-7	-	TGTGCCAGCGGGGCTACCTACGAGCAGTACTTC	CASGATYEQYF
many	TRBV20-1	TRBJ2-5	-	TGCAGTGCTTGGAGGGACTGGGAGACCCAGTACTTC	CSAWRDWETQYF
many	TRBV5-4	TRBJ2-3	-	TGTGCCAGCAGCCTCCCTGGGGGACGCACAGATACGCAGTATTTT	CASSLPGGRTDTQYF
many	TRBV18	TRBJ1-5	-	TGTGCCAGCTCACCAGCGGGCAATCAGCCCCAGCATTTT	CASSPAGNQPQHF
medium-sized	TRBV6-1	TRBJ2-3	TRBD2	TGTGCCAGCAGTGAGTTAGCGGGACGCACAGATACGCAGTATTTT	CASSELAGRTDTQYF
-	TRBV28	TRBJ2-7	-	TGTGCCAGCAGCGCACAGGTGGTGGAGTACTTC	CASSAQVVEYF
-	TRBV29-1	TRBJ2-3	-	TGCATCGGTGGATGGGGAGCCGGTCAGCCCCAGTATTTT	CIGGWGAGQPQYF
many	TRBV18	TRBJ1-3	-	TGTGCCAGCTCACCACGGACAGTTGCGACCTCTGGAAACACCATATATTTT	CASSPRTVATSGNTIYF
many	TRBV3-1	TRBJ1-1	-	TGTGCCAGCAGCGAAGGGGTAAAGGGCACTGAAGCTTTCTTT	CASSEGVKGTEAFF
many	TRBV20-1	TRBJ2-1	TRBD2	TGCAGTGCTAGATCGGCTAGCGGAGCCTACAATGAGCAGTTCTTC	CSARSASGAYNEQFF
many	TRBV18	TRBJ2-1	-	TGTGCCAGCTCACCGCTTACAGGAGAGCAGTTCTTC	CASSPLTGEQFF
many	TRBV5-1	TRBJ2-7	-	TGCGCCAGCAGCTTGGGCTCGCAGGGATACGAGCAGTACTTC	CASSLGSQGYEQYF
-	TRBV28	TRBJ2-2	TRBD2	TGTGCCAGCAGTTCACCTCCGGCTAGCGGGGAGACAAACACCGGGGAGCTGTTTTTT	CASSSPPASGETNTGELFF
many	TRBV29-1	TRBJ2-7	TRBD1	TGCAGCGTTACCCCGGGACAGGGGGCGCATGAGCAGTACTTC	CSVTPGQGAHEQYF